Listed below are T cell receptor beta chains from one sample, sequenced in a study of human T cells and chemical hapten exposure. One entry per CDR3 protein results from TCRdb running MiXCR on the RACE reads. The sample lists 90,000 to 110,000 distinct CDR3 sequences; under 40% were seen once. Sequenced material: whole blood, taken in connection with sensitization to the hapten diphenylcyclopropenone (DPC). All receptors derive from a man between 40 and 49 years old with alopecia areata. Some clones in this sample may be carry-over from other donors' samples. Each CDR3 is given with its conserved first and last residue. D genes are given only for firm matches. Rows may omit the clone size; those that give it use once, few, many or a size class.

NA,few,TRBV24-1,CATSGPGATEAFF
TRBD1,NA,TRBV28,CASAGTGDIDYGYTF
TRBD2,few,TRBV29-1,CSVELAGHYEQYF
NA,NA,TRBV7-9,CASRPDRTGYQGYEQYF
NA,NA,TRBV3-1,CASSHRDLIYGYTF
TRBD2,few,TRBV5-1,CASSLALAGVGQFF
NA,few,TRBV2,CASSEGTDTQYF
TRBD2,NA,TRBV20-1,CSASASGRGSDTQYF
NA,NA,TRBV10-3,CAIRGVNTEAFF
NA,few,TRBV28,CASSTGALRDEQYF
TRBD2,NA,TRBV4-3,CASSQDWLAGGDTQYF
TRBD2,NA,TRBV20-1,CSARDPGGSSYEQYF
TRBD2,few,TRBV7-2,CASSLRTSGGNQETQYF
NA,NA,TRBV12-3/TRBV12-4,CASSTGRSSGYQPQHF
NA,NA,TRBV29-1,CSVVLSAGANVLTF
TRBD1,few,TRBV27,CASSGPGQGVREAFF
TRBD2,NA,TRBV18,CASSPAGGGETQYF
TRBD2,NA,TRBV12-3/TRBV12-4,CASSSGRQETQYF
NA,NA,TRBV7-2,CASSPGTPGPDTQYF
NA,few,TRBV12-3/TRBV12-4,CASSPPAMGTGELFF
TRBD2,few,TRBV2,CASSKQRDYNEQFF
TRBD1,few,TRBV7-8,CASSLDGQGAFF
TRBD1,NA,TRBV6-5,CASSHGTGGNQPQHF
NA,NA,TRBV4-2,CASSQTGTNSYEQYF
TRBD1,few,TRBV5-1,CASGQQGGDYGYTF
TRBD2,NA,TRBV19,CASGTSGSGEQFF
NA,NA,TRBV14,CASSEWTWTSTDTQYF
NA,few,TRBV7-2,CASSIGQLETQYF
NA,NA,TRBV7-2,CASSSPTRNYGYTF
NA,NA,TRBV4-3,CASSQDATGNYGYTF
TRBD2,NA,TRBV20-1,CSAREAGGPYEQYF
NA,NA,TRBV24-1,CATSDYNAGYNKQFF
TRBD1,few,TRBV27,CASQLQGMVNSPLHF
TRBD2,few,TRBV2,CASSGGLAGDSGTDTQYF
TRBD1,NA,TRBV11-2,CASSFREGQGSGEQFF
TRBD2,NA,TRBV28,CASREGLAVAKNIQYF
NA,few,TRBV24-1,CATSEAAYGYTF
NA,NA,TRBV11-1,CASSPQGLTSYEQYF
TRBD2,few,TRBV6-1,CASTRTSANTGELFF
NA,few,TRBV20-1,CSARDPLFYEQFF
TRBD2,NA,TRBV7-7,CASSRVAGVSYNEQFF
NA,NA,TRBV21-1,CASSKGGISTDTQYF
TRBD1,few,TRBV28,CATGTVNSYEQYF
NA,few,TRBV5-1,CASSPDLPNTEAFF
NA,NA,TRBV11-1,CASSGRQLYGYTF